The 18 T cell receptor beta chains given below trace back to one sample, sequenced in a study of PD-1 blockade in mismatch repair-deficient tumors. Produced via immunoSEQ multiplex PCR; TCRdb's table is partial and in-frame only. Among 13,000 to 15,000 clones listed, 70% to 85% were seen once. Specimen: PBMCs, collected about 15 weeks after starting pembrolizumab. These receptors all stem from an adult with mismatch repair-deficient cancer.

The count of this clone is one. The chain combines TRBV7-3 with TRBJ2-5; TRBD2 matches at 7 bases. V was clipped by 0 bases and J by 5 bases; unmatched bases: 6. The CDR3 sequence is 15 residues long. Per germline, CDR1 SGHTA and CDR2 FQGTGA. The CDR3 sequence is CASSLTGGPGETQYF. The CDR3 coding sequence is TGTGCCAGCAGCTTAACGGGAGGGCCGGGGGAGACCCAGTACTTC.

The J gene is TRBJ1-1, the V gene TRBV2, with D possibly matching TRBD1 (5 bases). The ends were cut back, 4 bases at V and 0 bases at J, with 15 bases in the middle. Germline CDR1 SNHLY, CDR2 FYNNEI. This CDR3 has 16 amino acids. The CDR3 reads CASSGPTGRVNTEAFF. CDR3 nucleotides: TGTGCCAGCAGTGGCCCAACAGGACGGGTGAACACTGAAGCTTTCTTT.

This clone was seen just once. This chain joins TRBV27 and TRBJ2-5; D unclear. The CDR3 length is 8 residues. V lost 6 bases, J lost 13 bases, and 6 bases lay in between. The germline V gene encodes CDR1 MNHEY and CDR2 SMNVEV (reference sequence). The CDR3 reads CASRTPYF. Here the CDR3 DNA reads TGTGCCAGCAGAACTCCGTACTTC.

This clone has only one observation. CDR3 coding DNA: TGTGCCAGCAGCATCACCGCGGGGACAGGGAACACTGAAGCTTTCTTT. As protein: CASSITAGTGNTEAFF. V and J are TRBV7-8 and TRBJ1-1; 8 bases fit TRBD1. Per germline, CDR1 SGHVS and CDR2 FQNEAQ. CDR3 length equals 16 residues. Trimming cost V 5 bases and J 1 base; bases outside gene matches: 9. The full variable domain, its missing parts supplied by reference TRBV7-8 and TRBJ1-1, is GAGVSQSPRYKVAKRGQDVALRCDPISGHVSLFWYQQALGQGPEFLTYFQNEAQLDKSGLPSDRFFAERPEGSVSTLKIQRTQQEDSAVYLCASSITAGTGNTEAFFGQGTRLTVV.

CDR3 nucleotide sequence: TGCGCCAGCAGCTCCGGACAGGGAGGTACAGATACGCAGTATTTT. Protein product: CASSSGQGGTDTQYF. V is TRBV5-1 and J is TRBJ2-3, with 8 bases fitting TRBD1. With V trimmed by 3 bases and J by 3 bases, 6 bases remained unmatched. This CDR3 contains 15 residues. Germline values: CDR1 SGHRS, CDR2 YFSETQ. The whole variable domain, filled in from reference TRBV5-1 and TRBJ2-3, reads KAGVTQTPRYLIKTRGQQVTLSCSPISGHRSVSWYQQTPGQGLQFLFEYFSETQRNKGNFPGRFSGRQFSNSRSEMNVSTLELGDSALYLCASSSGQGGTDTQYFGPGTRLTVL.

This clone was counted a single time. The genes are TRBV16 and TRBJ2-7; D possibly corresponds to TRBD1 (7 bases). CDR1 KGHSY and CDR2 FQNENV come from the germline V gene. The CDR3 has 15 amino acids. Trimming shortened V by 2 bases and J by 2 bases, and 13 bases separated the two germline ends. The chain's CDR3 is CASSQQGGFPYEQYF. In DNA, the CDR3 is TGTGCCAGCAGCCAACAGGGGGGATTCCCCTACGAGCAGTACTTC.

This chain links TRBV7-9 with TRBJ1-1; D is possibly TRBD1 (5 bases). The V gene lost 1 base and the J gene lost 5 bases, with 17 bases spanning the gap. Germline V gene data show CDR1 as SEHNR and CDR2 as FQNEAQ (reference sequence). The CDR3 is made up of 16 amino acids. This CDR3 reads CASSLGSAGSETEAFF. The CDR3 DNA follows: TGTGCCAGCAGCTTAGGTTCTGCAGGGTCTGAAACTGAAGCTTTCTTT. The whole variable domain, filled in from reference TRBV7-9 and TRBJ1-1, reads DTGVSQNPRHKITKRGQNVTFRCDPISEHNRLYWYRQTLGQGPEFLTYFQNEAQLEKSRLLSDRFSAERPKGSFSTLEIQRTEQGDSAMYLCASSLGSAGSETEAFFGQGTRLTVV.

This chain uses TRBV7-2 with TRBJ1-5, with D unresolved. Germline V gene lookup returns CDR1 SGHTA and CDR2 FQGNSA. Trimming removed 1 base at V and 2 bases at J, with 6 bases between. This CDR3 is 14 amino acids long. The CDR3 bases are TGTGCCAGCAGCTTAGTACAAGGCAATCAGCCCCAGCATTTT. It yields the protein CASSLVQGNQPQHF.

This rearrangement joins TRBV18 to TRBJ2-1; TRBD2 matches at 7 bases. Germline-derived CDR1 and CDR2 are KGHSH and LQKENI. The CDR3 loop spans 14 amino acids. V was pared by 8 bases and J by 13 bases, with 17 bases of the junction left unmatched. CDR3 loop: CASTRPGLPSGQFF. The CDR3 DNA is TGTGCCAGCACTAGACCGGGACTACCGTCCGGACAGTTCTTC.

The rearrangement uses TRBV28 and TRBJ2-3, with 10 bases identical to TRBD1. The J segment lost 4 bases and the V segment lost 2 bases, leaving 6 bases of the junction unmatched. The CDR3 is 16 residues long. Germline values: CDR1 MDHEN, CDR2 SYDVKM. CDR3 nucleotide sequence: TGTGCCAGCAGTTTAATGGGACAGGGGTCGGCAGATACGCAGTATTTT. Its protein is CASSLMGQGSADTQYF.

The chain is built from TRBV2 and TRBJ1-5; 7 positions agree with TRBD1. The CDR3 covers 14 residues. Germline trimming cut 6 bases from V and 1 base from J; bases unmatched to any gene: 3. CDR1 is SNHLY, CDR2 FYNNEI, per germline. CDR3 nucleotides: TGTGCCAGCAGGGCGACAGGGAGCAATCAGCCCCAGCATTTT. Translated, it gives CASRATGSNQPQHF.

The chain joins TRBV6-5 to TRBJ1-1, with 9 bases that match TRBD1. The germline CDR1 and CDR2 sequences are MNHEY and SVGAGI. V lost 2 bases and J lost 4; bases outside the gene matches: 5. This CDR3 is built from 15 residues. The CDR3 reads CASSYLRTGVTEAFF. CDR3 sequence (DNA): TGTGCCAGCAGTTACCTCAGGACAGGGGTCACTGAAGCTTTCTTT.

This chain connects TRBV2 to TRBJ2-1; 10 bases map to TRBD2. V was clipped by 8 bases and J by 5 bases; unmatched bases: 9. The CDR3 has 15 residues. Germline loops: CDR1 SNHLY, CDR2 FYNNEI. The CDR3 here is CASDGGTSAHNEQFF. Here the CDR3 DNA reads TGTGCCAGCGATGGGGGGACTAGCGCCCACAATGAGCAGTTCTTC.

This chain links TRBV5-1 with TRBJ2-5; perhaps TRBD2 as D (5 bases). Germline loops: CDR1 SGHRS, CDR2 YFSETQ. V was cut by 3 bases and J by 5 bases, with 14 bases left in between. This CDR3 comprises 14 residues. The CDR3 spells CASSSGEGMETQYF. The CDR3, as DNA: TGCGCCAGCAGCTCCGGCGAGGGAATGGAGACCCAGTACTTC.

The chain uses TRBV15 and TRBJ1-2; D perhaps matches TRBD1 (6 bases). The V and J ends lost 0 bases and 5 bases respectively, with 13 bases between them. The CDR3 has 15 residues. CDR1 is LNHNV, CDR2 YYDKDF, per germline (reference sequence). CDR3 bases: TGTGCCACCAGCAGAGATCTCGGGGGGCGATATGGCTACACCTTC. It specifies CATSRDLGGRYGYTF.

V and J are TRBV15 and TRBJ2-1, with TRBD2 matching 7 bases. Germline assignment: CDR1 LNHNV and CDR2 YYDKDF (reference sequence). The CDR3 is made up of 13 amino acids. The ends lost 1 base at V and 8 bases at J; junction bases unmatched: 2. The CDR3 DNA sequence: TGTGCCACCAGCAGAGGGACTAGATATGAGCAGTTCTTC. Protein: CATSRGTRYEQFF. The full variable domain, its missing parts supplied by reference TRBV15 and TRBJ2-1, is DAMVIQNPRYQVTQFGKPVTLSCSQTLNHNVMYWYQQKSSQAPKLLFHYYDKDFNNEADTPDNFQSRRPNTSFCFLDIRSPGLGDTAMYLCATSRGTRYEQFFGPGTRLTVL.

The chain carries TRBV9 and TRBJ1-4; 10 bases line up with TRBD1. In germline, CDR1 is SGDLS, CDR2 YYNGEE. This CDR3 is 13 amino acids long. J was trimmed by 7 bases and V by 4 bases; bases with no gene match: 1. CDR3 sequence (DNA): TGTGCCAGCAGCAGGACAGGGGGTGAAAAACTGTTTTTT. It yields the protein CASSRTGGEKLFF.

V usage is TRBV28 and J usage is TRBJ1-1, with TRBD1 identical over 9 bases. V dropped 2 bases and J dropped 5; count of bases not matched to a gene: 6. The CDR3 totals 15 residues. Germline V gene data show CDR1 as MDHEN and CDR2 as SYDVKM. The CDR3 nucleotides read TGTGCCAGCAGTTTACCGGGACAGGGTGGAACTGAAGCTTTCTTT. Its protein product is CASSLPGQGGTEAFF.